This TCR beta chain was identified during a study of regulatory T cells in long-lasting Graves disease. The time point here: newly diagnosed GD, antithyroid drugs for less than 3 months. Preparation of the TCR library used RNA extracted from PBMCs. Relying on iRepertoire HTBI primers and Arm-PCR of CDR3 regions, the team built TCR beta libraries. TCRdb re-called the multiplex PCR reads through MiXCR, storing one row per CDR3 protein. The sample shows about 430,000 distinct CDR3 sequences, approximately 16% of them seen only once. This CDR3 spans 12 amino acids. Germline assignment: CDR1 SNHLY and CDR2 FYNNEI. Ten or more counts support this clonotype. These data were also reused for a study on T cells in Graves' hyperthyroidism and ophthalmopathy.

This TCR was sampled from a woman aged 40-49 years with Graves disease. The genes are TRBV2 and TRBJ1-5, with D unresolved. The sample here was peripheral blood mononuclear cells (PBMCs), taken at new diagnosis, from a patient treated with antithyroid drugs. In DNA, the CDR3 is TGTGCATCTGGGAGGGATAATCAGCCCCAGCATTTT. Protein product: CASGRDNQPQHF. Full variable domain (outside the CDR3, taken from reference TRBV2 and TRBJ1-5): EPEVTQTPSHQVTQMGQEVILRCVPISNHLYFYWYRQILGQKVEFLVSFYNNEISEKSEIFDDQFSVERPDGSNFTLKIRSTKLEDSAMYFCASGRDNQPQHFGDGTRLSIL.